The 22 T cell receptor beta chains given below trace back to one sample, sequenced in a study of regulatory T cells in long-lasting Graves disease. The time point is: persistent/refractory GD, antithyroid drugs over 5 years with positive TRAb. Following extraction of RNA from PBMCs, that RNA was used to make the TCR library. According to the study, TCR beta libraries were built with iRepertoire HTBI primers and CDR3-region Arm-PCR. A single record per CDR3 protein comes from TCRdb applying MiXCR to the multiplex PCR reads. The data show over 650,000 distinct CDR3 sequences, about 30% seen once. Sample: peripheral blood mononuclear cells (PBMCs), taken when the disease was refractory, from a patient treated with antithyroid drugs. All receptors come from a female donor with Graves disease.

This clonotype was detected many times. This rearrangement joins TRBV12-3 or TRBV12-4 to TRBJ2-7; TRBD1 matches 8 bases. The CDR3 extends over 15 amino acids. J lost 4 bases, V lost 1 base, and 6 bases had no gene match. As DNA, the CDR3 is TGTGCCAGCAGTTTAGTTGGGACAGGAGTTTACGAGCAGTACTTC. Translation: CASSLVGTGVYEQYF.

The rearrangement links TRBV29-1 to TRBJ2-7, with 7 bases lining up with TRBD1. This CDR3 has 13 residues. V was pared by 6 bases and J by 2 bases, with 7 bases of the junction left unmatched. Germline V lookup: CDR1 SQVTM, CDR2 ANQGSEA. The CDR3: CSVRERGPYEQYF. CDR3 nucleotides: TGCAGCGTCCGCGAGAGGGGGCCCTACGAGCAGTACTTC.

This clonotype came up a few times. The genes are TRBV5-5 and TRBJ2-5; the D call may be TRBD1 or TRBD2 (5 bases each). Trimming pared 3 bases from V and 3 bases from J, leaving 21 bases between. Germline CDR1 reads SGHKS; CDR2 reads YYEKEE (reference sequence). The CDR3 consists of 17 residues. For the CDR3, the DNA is TGTGCCAGCAGCTACTGGGACCTCTGGGACCATGAAGAGACCCAGTACTTC. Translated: CASSYWDLWDHEETQYF.

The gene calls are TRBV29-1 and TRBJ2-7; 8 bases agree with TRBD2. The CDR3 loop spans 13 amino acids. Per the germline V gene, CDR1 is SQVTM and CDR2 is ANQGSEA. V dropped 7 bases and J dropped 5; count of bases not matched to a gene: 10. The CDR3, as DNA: TGCAGCGCACGGAGGCCGGGAGGGAACGAGCAGTACTTC. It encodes CSARRPGGNEQYF.

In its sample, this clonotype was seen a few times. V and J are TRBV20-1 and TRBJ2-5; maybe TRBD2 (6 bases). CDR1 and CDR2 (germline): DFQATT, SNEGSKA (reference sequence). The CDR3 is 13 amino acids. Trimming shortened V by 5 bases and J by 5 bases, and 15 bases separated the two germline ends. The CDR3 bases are TGCAGTGCTTATACTAGCCTGTCGGAGACCCAGTACTTC. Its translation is CSAYTSLSETQYF.

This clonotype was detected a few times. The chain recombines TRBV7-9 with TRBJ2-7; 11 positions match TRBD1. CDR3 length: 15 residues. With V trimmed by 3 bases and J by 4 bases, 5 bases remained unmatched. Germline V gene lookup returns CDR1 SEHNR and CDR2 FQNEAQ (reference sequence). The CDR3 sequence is CASSFRDRGEYEQYF. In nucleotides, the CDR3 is TGTGCCAGCAGCTTCCGGGACAGGGGGGAGTACGAGCAGTACTTC.

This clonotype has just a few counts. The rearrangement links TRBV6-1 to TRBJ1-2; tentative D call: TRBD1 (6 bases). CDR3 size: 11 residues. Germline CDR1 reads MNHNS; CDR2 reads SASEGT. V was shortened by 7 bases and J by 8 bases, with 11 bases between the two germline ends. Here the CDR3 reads CASTHREGYTF. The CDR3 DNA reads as TGTGCCAGCACCCACAGGGAAGGCTACACCTTC.

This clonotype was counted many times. CDR3 residues: CASSLAGENTEAFF. The CDR3 nucleotides read TGTGCCAGCAGTTTGGCAGGTGAGAACACTGAAGCTTTCTTT. This sequence joins TRBV7-9 and TRBJ1-1; no clear D gene. V shed 6 bases and J shed 1 base, with 12 bases lying between them. From germline, CDR1 is SEHNR and CDR2 FQNEAQ (reference sequence). The CDR3 spans 14 residues.

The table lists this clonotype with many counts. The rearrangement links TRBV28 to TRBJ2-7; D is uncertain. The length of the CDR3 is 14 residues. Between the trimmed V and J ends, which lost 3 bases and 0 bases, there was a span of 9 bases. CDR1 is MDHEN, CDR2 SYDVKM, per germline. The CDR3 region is CASSLRGNSYEQYF. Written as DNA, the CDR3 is TGTGCCAGCAGTTTGAGAGGCAACTCCTACGAGCAGTACTTC.

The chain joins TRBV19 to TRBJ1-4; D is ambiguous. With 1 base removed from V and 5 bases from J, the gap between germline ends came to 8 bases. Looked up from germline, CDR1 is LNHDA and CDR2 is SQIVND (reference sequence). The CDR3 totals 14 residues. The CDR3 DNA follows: TGTGCCAGTAGTATAGCAGGAGAAAATGAAAAACTGTTTTTT. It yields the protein CASSIAGENEKLFF.

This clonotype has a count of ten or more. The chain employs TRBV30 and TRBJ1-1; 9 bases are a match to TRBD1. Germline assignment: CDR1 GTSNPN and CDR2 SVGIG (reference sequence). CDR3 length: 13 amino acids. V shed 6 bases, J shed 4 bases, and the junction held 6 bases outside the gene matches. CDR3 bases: TGTGCCTGTCCGGGACAGGGAGGCACTGAAGCTTTCTTT. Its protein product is CACPGQGGTEAFF.

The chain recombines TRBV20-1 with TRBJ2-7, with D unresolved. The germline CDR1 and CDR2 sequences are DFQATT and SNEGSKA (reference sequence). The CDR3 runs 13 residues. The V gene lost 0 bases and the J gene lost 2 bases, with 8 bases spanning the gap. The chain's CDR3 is CSARDGTAYEQYF. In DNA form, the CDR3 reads TGCAGTGCTAGAGATGGAACAGCCTACGAGCAGTACTTC.

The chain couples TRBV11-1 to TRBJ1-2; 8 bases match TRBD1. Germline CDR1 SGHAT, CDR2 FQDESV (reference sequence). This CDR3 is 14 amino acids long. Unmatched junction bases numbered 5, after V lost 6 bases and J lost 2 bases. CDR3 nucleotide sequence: TGTGCCAGCAGGAGGGACAGGAGAAACTATGGCTACACCTTC. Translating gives CASRRDRRNYGYTF. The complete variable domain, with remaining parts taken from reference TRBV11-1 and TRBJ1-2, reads EAEVAQSPRYKITEKSQAVAFWCDPISGHATLYWYRQILGQGPELLVQFQDESVVDDSQLPKDRFSAERLKGVDSTLKIQPAELGDSAMYLCASRRDRRNYGYTFGSGTRLTVV.

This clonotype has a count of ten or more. CDR3 sequence (DNA): TGTGCCAGCAGTTTGCTGGGGCCTAACTATGGCTACACCTTC. The encoded protein is CASSLLGPNYGYTF. The chain is built from TRBV27 and TRBJ1-2; possible D gene TRBD1, 5 bases. The CDR3 is 14 amino acids. Germline CDR1 and CDR2: MNHEY and SMNVEV (reference sequence). Deletions cut 3 bases from V and 0 bases from J, with 8 bases between.

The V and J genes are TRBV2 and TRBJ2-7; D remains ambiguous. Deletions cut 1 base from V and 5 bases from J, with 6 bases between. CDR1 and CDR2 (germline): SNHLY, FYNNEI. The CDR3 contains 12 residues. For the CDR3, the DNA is TGTGCCAGCAGTGAAGTGCGGAACGAGCAGTACTTC. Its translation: CASSEVRNEQYF.

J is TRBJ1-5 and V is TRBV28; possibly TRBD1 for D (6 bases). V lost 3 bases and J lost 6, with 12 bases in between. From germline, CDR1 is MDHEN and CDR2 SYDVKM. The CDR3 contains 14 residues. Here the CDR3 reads CASSLYREGQPQHF. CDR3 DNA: TGTGCCAGCAGTTTGTACAGGGAAGGTCAGCCCCAGCATTTT. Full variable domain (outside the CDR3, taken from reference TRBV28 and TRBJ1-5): DVKVTQSSRYLVKRTGEKVFLECVQDMDHENMFWYRQDPGLGLRLIYFSYDVKMKEKGDIPEGYSVSREKKERFSLILESASTNQTSMYLCASSLYREGQPQHFGDGTRLSIL.

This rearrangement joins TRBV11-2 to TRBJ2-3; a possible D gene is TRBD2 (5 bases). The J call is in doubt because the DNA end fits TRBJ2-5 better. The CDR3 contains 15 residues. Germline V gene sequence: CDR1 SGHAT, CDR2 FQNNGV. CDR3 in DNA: TGTGCCAGCAGCTTAGAGAGGATAGCGAAAGGAACCCAGTACTTC. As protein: CASSLERIAKGTQYF.

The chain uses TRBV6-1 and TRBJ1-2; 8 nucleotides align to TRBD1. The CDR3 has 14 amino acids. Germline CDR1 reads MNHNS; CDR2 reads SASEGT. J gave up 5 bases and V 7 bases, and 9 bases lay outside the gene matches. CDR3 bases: TGTGCCAGCAACAACGACAGGGGAGCTTATGGCTACACCTTC. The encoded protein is CASNNDRGAYGYTF.

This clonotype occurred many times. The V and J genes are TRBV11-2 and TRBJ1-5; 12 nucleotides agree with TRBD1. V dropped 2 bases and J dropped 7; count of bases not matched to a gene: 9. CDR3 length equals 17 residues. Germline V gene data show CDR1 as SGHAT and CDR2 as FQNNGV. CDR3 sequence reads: CASSLRGTGGSEQPQHF. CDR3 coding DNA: TGTGCCAGCAGCTTAAGGGGGACAGGGGGCTCGGAGCAGCCCCAGCATTTT.

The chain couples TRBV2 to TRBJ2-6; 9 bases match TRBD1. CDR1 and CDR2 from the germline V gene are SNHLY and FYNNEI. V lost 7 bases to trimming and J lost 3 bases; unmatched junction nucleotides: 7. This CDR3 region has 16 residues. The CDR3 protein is CASMDRGGNGANVLTF. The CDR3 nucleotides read TGTGCCAGCATGGACAGGGGAGGTAATGGGGCCAACGTCCTGACTTTC.

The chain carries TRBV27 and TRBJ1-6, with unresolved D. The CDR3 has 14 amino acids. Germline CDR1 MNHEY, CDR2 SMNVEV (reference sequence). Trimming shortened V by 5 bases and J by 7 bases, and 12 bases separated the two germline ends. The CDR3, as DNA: TGTGCCAGCAGTCCCCCAGCCGGGAATTCACCCCTCCACTTT. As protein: CASSPPAGNSPLHF.

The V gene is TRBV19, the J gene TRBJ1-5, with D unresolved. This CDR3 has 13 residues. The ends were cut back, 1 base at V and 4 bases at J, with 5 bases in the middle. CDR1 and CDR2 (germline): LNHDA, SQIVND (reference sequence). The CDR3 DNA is TGTGCCAGTAGTATAGCTCTGAATCAGCCCCAGCATTTT. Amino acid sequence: CASSIALNQPQHF.